This T cell receptor (beta chain) was recovered during a study of CD8 T cells in Susac syndrome. When the RNA was reverse transcribed, random hexamers were used with an input of roughly 0.45 to 1 ug. Across 54 Vbeta and 13 Jbeta, TCR beta CDR3 was amplified with immunoSEQ multiplex PCR. TCRdb reanalysed the immunoSEQ multiplex PCR reads using MiXCR and keeps one entry per CDR3 protein. The sample carries around 150,000 distinct CDR3 sequences, roughly 96% recorded once. The V gene's germline CDR1 is DFQATT and CDR2 SNEGSKA (reference sequence). Trimming took 4 bases from V and 7 from J, leaving 17 bases between them. The CDR3 is made up of 14 amino acids. The CD8+ and CD4+ T cells were negatively isolated, with the TEMRA cells enriched by FACS. Details on this clonotype: Its target is not known.

Findings of the study overall: TCR sequencing and HLA analysis covered a relatively small number of individuals.

The clonotype comes from a human donor with multiple sclerosis. The sample was CD4+ T cells from PBMCs. The chain has TRBV20-1 and TRBJ2-1, with D unresolved. The CDR3 loop is CSAKSVRVSNEQFF. The CDR3 DNA is TGCAGTGCTAAGAGCGTCCGGGTTTCTAATGAGCAGTTCTTC.